This TCR beta chain was observed in a study of blood T cell repertoires in COVID-19. Generated by immunoSEQ multiplex PCR, the TCRdb table keeps only in-frame clones and is missing some. The data show fewer than 300,000 clones, more than 70% seen once. CDR1 is SQVTM, CDR2 ANQGSEA, per germline. V lost 3 bases and J lost 5, with 25 bases in between. This CDR3 is built from 17 residues. The source is an elderly man with acute or convalescent COVID-19. This chain joins TRBV29-1 and TRBJ2-5, with D maybe TRBD1 (5 bases). The sequenced material came from peripheral blood. CDR3 DNA sequence: TGCAGCGTTGACAGATCAGCCCTAGGGGCGCAGGATGAGACCCAGTACTTC. Encoded protein: CSVDRSALGAQDETQYF.